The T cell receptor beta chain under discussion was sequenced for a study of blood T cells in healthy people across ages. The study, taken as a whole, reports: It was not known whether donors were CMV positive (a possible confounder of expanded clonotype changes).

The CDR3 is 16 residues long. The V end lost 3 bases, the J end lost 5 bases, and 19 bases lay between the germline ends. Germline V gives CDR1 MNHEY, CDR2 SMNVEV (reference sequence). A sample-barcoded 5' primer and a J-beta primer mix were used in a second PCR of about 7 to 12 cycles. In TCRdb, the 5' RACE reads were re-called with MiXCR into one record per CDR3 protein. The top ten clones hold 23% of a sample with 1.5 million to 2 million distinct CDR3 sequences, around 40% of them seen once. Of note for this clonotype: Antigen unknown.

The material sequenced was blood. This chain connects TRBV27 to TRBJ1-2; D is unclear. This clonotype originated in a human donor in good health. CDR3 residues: CASSFLTTAGIYGYTF. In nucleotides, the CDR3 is TGTGCCAGCAGTTTCCTAACCACGGCTGGGATATATGGCTACACCTTC.